A selection of T cell receptor beta chains follows, all from one sample in a study of CD8+CD57+ T cells in acquired aplastic anemia. TCRdb analysed the reads with MiXCR anew, one entry per CDR3 protein. The sample has around 200,000 distinct CDR3 sequences; roughly 56% are singletons. The sample was sorted CD4+, CD8+, or CD8+CD57+ T cells (not recorded which) from PBMCs. The receptors derive from a human donor in good health, serving as a control. Each CDR3 is given with its conserved first and last residue. D genes are given only for firm matches. Not all rows give a size; the values are once, few, many and, for expanded clones, a class.

CDR3nt: TGCGCCAGCAGCCGTAGACAGGGTGACGAGCAGTACTTC; CDR3aa: CASSRRQGDEQYF; j_gene: TRBJ2-7; v_gene: TRBV5-1; d_gene: TRBD1; abundance: few
CDR3nt: TGCAGTGCTAGAGATCTCACAGGGGGCGGTGAAAAACTGTTTTTT; CDR3aa: CSARDLTGGGEKLFF; j_gene: TRBJ1-4; v_gene: TRBV20-1; d_gene: TRBD1; abundance: many
CDR3nt: TGTGCCAGCAGTGAAACACGACAAGGACTGGTATACAACACTGAAGCTTTCTTT; CDR3aa: CASSETRQGLVYNTEAFF; j_gene: TRBJ1-1; v_gene: TRBV6-1; d_gene: NA; abundance: NA
CDR3nt: TGTGCCAGCAGCTTAGTGGACGCCAGGAACACAGATACGCAGTATTTT; CDR3aa: CASSLVDARNTDTQYF; j_gene: TRBJ2-3; v_gene: TRBV7-2; d_gene: NA; abundance: few
CDR3nt: TGCGCCAGCAGCTCCGCGGGACCGGCGAACACTGAAGCTTTCTTT; CDR3aa: CASSSAGPANTEAFF; j_gene: TRBJ1-1; v_gene: TRBV5-1; d_gene: NA; abundance: NA
CDR3nt: TGTGCCAGCAGCTTAATGTGGGATCAGCCCCAGCATTTT; CDR3aa: CASSLMWDQPQHF; j_gene: TRBJ1-5; v_gene: TRBV7-2; d_gene: NA; abundance: many
CDR3nt: TGTGCCAGCAGCTTAGAATCGACAGGGGTTTTGAGAGAGACCCAGTACTTC; CDR3aa: CASSLESTGVLRETQYF; j_gene: TRBJ2-5; v_gene: TRBV13; d_gene: TRBD1; abundance: many
CDR3nt: TGTGCCAGCAGTGTACAGGGATATGGCTACACCTTC; CDR3aa: CASSVQGYGYTF; j_gene: TRBJ1-2; v_gene: TRBV10-3; d_gene: NA; abundance: few
CDR3nt: TGTGTCAGCAGCGTACAAGGGCGGTACTCCTACGAGCAGTACTTC; CDR3aa: CVSSVQGRYSYEQYF; j_gene: TRBJ2-7; v_gene: TRBV7-9; d_gene: NA; abundance: NA
CDR3nt: TGTGCCATCAGTTACACGGACAGGGCAGGGCCCCAGCATTTT; CDR3aa: CAISYTDRAGPQHF; j_gene: TRBJ1-5; v_gene: TRBV6-5; d_gene: TRBD1; abundance: NA
CDR3nt: TGCAGTGCTCCCCGGGGGGGCCCGCAAGATACGCAGTATTTT; CDR3aa: CSAPRGGPQDTQYF; j_gene: TRBJ2-3; v_gene: TRBV20-1; d_gene: TRBD2; abundance: many
CDR3nt: TGTGCCAGCAGCCCGACAGGGACCCTACTCTCTCACGAGCAGTACTTC; CDR3aa: CASSPTGTLLSHEQYF; j_gene: TRBJ2-7; v_gene: TRBV7-9; d_gene: TRBD1; abundance: NA
CDR3nt: TGTGCCAGCACTAGGCTAGCGGGGGGTCGCGGGGAGCTGTTTTTT; CDR3aa: CASTRLAGGRGELFF; j_gene: TRBJ2-2; v_gene: TRBV2; d_gene: TRBD2; abundance: many
CDR3nt: TGTGCCAGCAGTTTCGAGGAGGGGTACACTGAAGCTTTCTTT; CDR3aa: CASSFEEGYTEAFF; j_gene: TRBJ1-1; v_gene: TRBV12-3/TRBV12-4; d_gene: NA; abundance: NA
CDR3nt: TGTGCCAGCAGCTTAGCTAGCGGGAGGCACCACGAGCAGTACTTC; CDR3aa: CASSLASGRHHEQYF; j_gene: TRBJ2-7; v_gene: TRBV7-3; d_gene: TRBD2; abundance: NA
CDR3nt: TGTGCCAGCAGCTTTTCTTCGGTCGGAGGGCAAGAGACCCAGTACTTC; CDR3aa: CASSFSSVGGQETQYF; j_gene: TRBJ2-5; v_gene: TRBV7-7; d_gene: NA; abundance: NA
CDR3nt: TGTGCCAGCAGGAACCACAGGGGAGACTACGGGGACTACGAGCAGTACTTC; CDR3aa: CASRNHRGDYGDYEQYF; j_gene: TRBJ2-7; v_gene: TRBV27; d_gene: TRBD1; abundance: many
CDR3nt: TGTGCCACCACAAGCGGCAGGGCCTATGGGGGAAAACTGTTTTTT; CDR3aa: CATTSGRAYGGKLFF; j_gene: TRBJ1-4; v_gene: TRBV28; d_gene: NA; abundance: NA
CDR3nt: TGTGCCAGCAGCGAACTCTCGGGACAGGGCGGAAATCAGCCCCAGCATTTT; CDR3aa: CASSELSGQGGNQPQHF; j_gene: TRBJ1-5; v_gene: TRBV2; d_gene: TRBD1; abundance: once
CDR3nt: TGTGCCACCAGTGACACCCCAGGGGTGAGATTCGCTGGGGCCAACGTCCTGACTTTC; CDR3aa: CATSDTPGVRFAGANVLTF; j_gene: TRBJ2-6; v_gene: TRBV24-1; d_gene: NA; abundance: NA
CDR3nt: TGTGCTAGCAGCCCAGGACAGGGTAATGAGCAGTTCTTC; CDR3aa: CASSPGQGNEQFF; j_gene: TRBJ2-1; v_gene: TRBV7-7; d_gene: TRBD1; abundance: NA
CDR3nt: TGTGCCAGCAGTGGGGATAGTGCGACTCAGCCCCAGCATTTT; CDR3aa: CASSGDSATQPQHF; j_gene: TRBJ1-5; v_gene: TRBV2; d_gene: NA; abundance: many
CDR3nt: TGTGCCAGCAGCTTAGACCGCGGACGGAGCAATCAGCCCCAGCATTTT; CDR3aa: CASSLDRGRSNQPQHF; j_gene: TRBJ1-5; v_gene: TRBV7-8; d_gene: NA; abundance: many
CDR3nt: TGTGCCATCAGTGAGTCAGAGACTGGCACTGAAGCTTTCTTT; CDR3aa: CAISESETGTEAFF; j_gene: TRBJ1-1; v_gene: TRBV10-3; d_gene: NA; abundance: NA
CDR3nt: TGTGCCAGCAGCTTCGGGGAGGTTGACTATGGCTACACCTTC; CDR3aa: CASSFGEVDYGYTF; j_gene: TRBJ1-2; v_gene: TRBV7-9; d_gene: NA; abundance: NA
CDR3nt: TGTGCCAGCAGCGAGCGGGGGGGAAGGTCCGGGGAGCTGTTTTTT; CDR3aa: CASSERGGRSGELFF; j_gene: TRBJ2-2; v_gene: TRBV7-9; d_gene: TRBD2; abundance: NA
CDR3nt: TGCAGCGTCGGGACAGGGGAAGGTTCACCCCTCCACTTT; CDR3aa: CSVGTGEGSPLHF; j_gene: TRBJ1-6; v_gene: TRBV29-1; d_gene: TRBD1; abundance: NA
CDR3nt: TGTGCCAGCAGCTCAGACGGGACAGGGTTAGCCCATTCACCCCTCCACTTT; CDR3aa: CASSSDGTGLAHSPLHF; j_gene: TRBJ1-6; v_gene: TRBV9; d_gene: TRBD1; abundance: NA
CDR3nt: TGTGCCCGGGAGCGGCAGCTTGGCTACACCTTC; CDR3aa: CARERQLGYTF; j_gene: TRBJ1-2; v_gene: TRBV2; d_gene: NA; abundance: NA
CDR3nt: TGTGCCAGCAGCTCCCGACAGGGTAGCTCCTACGAGCAGTACTTC; CDR3aa: CASSSRQGSSYEQYF; j_gene: TRBJ2-7; v_gene: TRBV7-9; d_gene: TRBD1; abundance: NA
CDR3nt: TGCAGCGTTGAAGAGGGGCAGGGGCGATACTATGGCTACACCTTC; CDR3aa: CSVEEGQGRYYGYTF; j_gene: TRBJ1-2; v_gene: TRBV29-1; d_gene: NA; abundance: NA
CDR3nt: TGTGCCAGCAGCCCGGGACAGGCCCAGTACTTC; CDR3aa: CASSPGQAQYF; j_gene: TRBJ2-5; v_gene: TRBV7-9; d_gene: TRBD1; abundance: NA
CDR3nt: TGTGCCACCAGCGTACCCGGGGGCCCGACCTACGAGCAGTACTTC; CDR3aa: CATSVPGGPTYEQYF; j_gene: TRBJ2-7; v_gene: TRBV15; d_gene: NA; abundance: NA
CDR3nt: TGTGCCAGCAGTTCGACCCGATACGTGGCAGTCTCCTACAATGAGCAGTTCTTC; CDR3aa: CASSSTRYVAVSYNEQFF; j_gene: TRBJ2-1; v_gene: TRBV28; d_gene: NA; abundance: NA
CDR3nt: TGTGCCACCAGCAGAGAAGGGGCAATAAATGAAAAACTGTTTTTT; CDR3aa: CATSREGAINEKLFF; j_gene: TRBJ1-4; v_gene: TRBV15; d_gene: NA; abundance: NA